This entry lists 29 T cell receptor beta chains sequenced from one sample in a study of blood T cell repertoires in COVID-19. The assay was immunoSEQ multiplex PCR, and TCRdb's table has in-frame clones only and misses some. This repertoire shows about 90,000 clones, approximately 90% found once; its top ten account for 2.3%. Sequencing input: peripheral blood. The receptor source for this set is a human donor with active COVID-19. The donor label of this sample is uncertain.

The J gene is TRBJ1-2, the V gene TRBV19; 9 nucleotides line up with TRBD1. From germline, CDR1 is LNHDA and CDR2 SQIVND (reference sequence). The CDR3 spans 16 residues. V lost 4 bases, J lost 4 bases, and 10 bases stayed unmatched. This CDR3 is CASSSARGQGSYGYTF. The CDR3, as DNA: TGTGCCAGTAGTAGTGCCCGAGGACAGGGGTCCTATGGCTACACCTTC.

A word on this clone: The germline gene is not matched at one end of the junction; a read error may be the cause. This chain joins TRBV7-7 and TRBJ2-5; the match to TRBD1 covers 9 bases. Germline CDR1 and CDR2: SSHAT and FNYEAQ (reference sequence). CDR3 size: 14 residues. DNA for the CDR3: TGTGCTAGCAGCCCGACAGGGGGAAAAGAGACCCAGTACTTC. Its translation: CASSPTGGKETQYF.

The chain carries TRBV7-9 and TRBJ2-2; tentatively, D is TRBD2 (5 bases). The CDR3 length is 15 residues. Germline V gene sequence: CDR1 SEHNR, CDR2 FQNEAQ (reference sequence). V shed 1 base and J shed 6 bases, with 12 bases lying between them. The CDR3 DNA follows: TGTGCCAGCAGCTTAGTACGGGGAAGTCCCGGGGAGCTGTTTTTT. Protein product: CASSLVRGSPGELFF.

The V and J genes are TRBV11-3 and TRBJ2-1; 11 nucleotides align to TRBD1. Per germline, CDR1 SGHNT and CDR2 YENEEA. The CDR3 consists of 17 residues. The J segment lost 7 bases and the V segment lost 0 bases, leaving 8 bases of the junction unmatched. In DNA form, the CDR3 reads TGTGCCAGCAGCTTAGAATATGGACAGGGGGCAAGGAATGAGCAGTTCTTC. Protein: CASSLEYGQGARNEQFF. Full variable domain (missing parts from reference TRBV11-3 and TRBJ2-1): EAGVVQSPRYKIIEKKQPVAFWCNPISGHNTLYWYLQNLGQGPELLIRYENEEAVDDSQLPKDRFSAERLKGVDSTLKIQPAELGDSAVYLCASSLEYGQGARNEQFFGPGTRLTVL.

The chain links TRBV2 to TRBJ2-7; D not certain. CDR1 is SNHLY and CDR2 is FYNNEI in the germline V gene. V lost 5 bases and J lost 0, with 8 bases in between. The CDR3 contains 13 residues. CDR3: CASSSRVSYEQYF. The CDR3 DNA sequence: TGTGCCAGCAGTTCTCGGGTCTCCTACGAGCAGTACTTC.

The sample holds many counts of this clone. The chain joins TRBV29-1 to TRBJ2-2; 11 nucleotides align to TRBD1. Germline CDR1 and CDR2: SQVTM and ANQGSEA. CDR3 length: 14 residues. V lost 6 bases to trimming and J lost 6 bases; unmatched junction nucleotides: 6. CDR3 sequence: CSVGQGALSGELFF. The CDR3 nucleotides are TGCAGCGTCGGACAGGGGGCGCTCTCCGGGGAGCTGTTTTTT.

The chain carries TRBV28 and TRBJ1-5, with a weak D call TRBD1 (5 bases). The CDR3 is 14 residues long. Germline values: CDR1 MDHEN, CDR2 SYDVKM. Trimming stripped 3 bases from V and 3 bases from J, with 9 bases between. The CDR3 DNA reads as TGTGCCAGCAGTTTGGTGACAGACAATCAGCCCCAGCATTTT. It translates to CASSLVTDNQPQHF.

The V gene is TRBV19, the J gene TRBJ2-5, with 7 nucleotides matching TRBD1. The V and J ends lost 3 bases and 5 bases, in that order; junction bases with no gene match: 3. Germline V gene data show CDR1 as LNHDA and CDR2 as SQIVND (reference sequence). The CDR3 totals 13 residues. CDR3 in DNA: TGTGCCAGTAGTATCCAGGACAGGGAGACCCAGTACTTC. It yields the protein CASSIQDRETQYF.

CDR3 bases: TGTGCCAGCAGCTTCTCAGGGGACACTGAAGCTTTCTTT. Translation: CASSFSGDTEAFF. This rearrangement joins TRBV5-4 to TRBJ1-1, with D tentatively TRBD1 (6 bases). The CDR3 has 13 residues. Trimming took 2 bases from V and 3 from J, leaving 8 bases between them. The germline CDR1 and CDR2 sequences are SGHNT and YYREEE (reference sequence).

This clone showed up just once. The J gene is TRBJ2-1, the V gene TRBV3-1 (or the pseudogene TRBV3-2); no firm D call. Germline CDR1 LGHDT, CDR2 YNNKEL (reference sequence). V gave up 4 bases and J gave up 0 bases, with 10 bases separating them. The CDR3 consists of 15 residues. In DNA, the CDR3 is TGTGCCAGCAGCCCCCCGAGACTCTCCTACAATGAGCAGTTCTTC. It codes for CASSPPRLSYNEQFF.

The V gene is TRBV28, the J gene TRBJ1-6, with 9 bases lining up with TRBD1. The CDR3 runs 15 residues. The trim removed 5 bases at V and 12 bases at J, leaving 11 bases unmatched. Germline lookup yields CDR1 MDHEN and CDR2 SYDVKM. For the CDR3, the DNA is TGTGCCAGCAGTATGCCCCCTGGGACAGGGAAACCCCTCCACTTT. This codes for CASSMPPGTGKPLHF. Full variable domain (outside the CDR3, taken from reference TRBV28 and TRBJ1-6): DVKVTQSSRYLVKRTGEKVFLECVQDMDHENMFWYRQDPGLGLRLIYFSYDVKMKEKGDIPEGYSVSREKKERFSLILESASTNQTSMYLCASSMPPGTGKPLHFGNGTRLTVT.

V is TRBV21-1 and J is TRBJ2-2; TRBD1 is taken as the D call from the table, unchecked against the DNA. TRBV21-1 is deemed a pseudogene. The CDR3 is 16 amino acids. The CDR3 DNA reads as TGTGCCTCCATGGGGCAGGCCTTTTCGGATACCGGGGAGCTGTTTTTT. The encoded protein is CASMGQAFSDTGELFF.

The rearrangement uses TRBV6-1 and TRBJ2-2; 12 bases line up with TRBD2. Trimming at V came to 2 bases and at J to 3 bases, leaving 1 base not matched to a gene. This CDR3 contains 16 residues. From germline, CDR1 is MNHNS and CDR2 SASEGT. Here the CDR3 DNA reads TGTGCCAGCAGTGAACTAGCGGGGGGGTACACCGGGGAGCTGTTTTTT. Translation: CASSELAGGYTGELFF.

The rearrangement links TRBV29-1 to TRBJ2-1; D might be TRBD2 (5 bases). The CDR3 sequence is 14 residues long. The germline V gene encodes CDR1 SQVTM and CDR2 ANQGSEA. Trimming pared 3 bases from V and 8 bases from J, leaving 17 bases between. CDR3 residues: CSVDPSGRDYEQFF. CDR3 DNA: TGCAGCGTTGATCCCAGCGGACGCGACTATGAGCAGTTCTTC.

The V gene is TRBV19, the J gene TRBJ1-1; TRBD1 agrees at 9 bases. The V gene end was trimmed by 6 bases and the J gene end by 0 bases; junction bases not matched to a gene: 11. Germline CDR1 reads LNHDA; CDR2 reads SQIVND (reference sequence). This CDR3 spans 17 amino acids. In DNA form, the CDR3 reads TGTGCCAGTAGGATCAACCGGGACAGGGACATGAACACTGAAGCTTTCTTT. It codes for CASRINRDRDMNTEAFF.

This chain uses TRBV27 with TRBJ1-3, with D tentatively TRBD1 (6 bases). The CDR3 has 16 residues. The V gene lost 0 bases and the J gene lost 0 bases, with 9 bases spanning the gap. From germline, CDR1 is MNHEY and CDR2 SMNVEV (reference sequence). CDR3 sequence reads: CASSLSWGPSGNTIYF. The CDR3 nucleotides are TGTGCCAGCAGTTTATCGTGGGGGCCCTCTGGAAACACCATATATTTT.

The chain is built from TRBV5-6 and TRBJ1-1, with D uncertain. Germline V gives CDR1 SGHDT, CDR2 YYEEEE. Trimming stripped 2 bases from V and 7 bases from J, with 9 bases between. The length of the CDR3 is 12 residues. The CDR3 DNA reads TGTGCCAGCAGCTTAGTGGAGGGTGAAGCTTTCTTT. Residues: CASSLVEGEAFF.

A single count supports this clone. The CDR3 DNA follows: TGTGCCACCCCCCCCGCCCAGCATTTT. As protein: CATPPAQHF. The chain links TRBV24-1 to TRBJ1-5; D gene unclear. This CDR3 comprises 9 residues. Trimming took off 9 bases at V and 11 bases at J, with 7 bases between the two ends. Germline-derived CDR1 and CDR2 are KGHDR and SFDVKD.

This sequence joins TRBV15 and TRBJ2-7; 10 bases fit TRBD1. V dropped 2 bases and J dropped 2; count of bases not matched to a gene: 15. Germline-derived CDR1 and CDR2 are LNHNV and YYDKDF (reference sequence). The CDR3 is 19 residues long. The CDR3 region is CATSRRTGTGVATAYEQYF. CDR3 DNA: TGTGCCACCAGCAGACGAACCGGGACAGGGGTTGCCACCGCCTACGAGCAGTACTTC.

The CDR3 is CASSSTVPYNEQFF. CDR3 nucleotide sequence: TGTGCCAGCAGTTCCACGGTCCCCTACAATGAGCAGTTCTTC. The chain couples TRBV27 to TRBJ2-1; D is undetermined. CDR3 size: 14 residues. Germline CDR1 MNHEY, CDR2 SMNVEV (reference sequence). V shed 4 bases and J shed 2 bases, with 9 bases lying between them.

The rearrangement joins TRBV7-9 to TRBJ2-7; D uncertain. Per germline, CDR1 SEHNR and CDR2 FQNEAQ (reference sequence). Trimming pared 3 bases from V and 1 base from J, leaving 10 bases between. The CDR3 extends over 14 amino acids. The CDR3 nucleotides read TGTGCCAGCAGCTTCAATGTCGGTTCCTACGAGCAGTACTTC. It codes for CASSFNVGSYEQYF.

J is TRBJ2-1 and V is TRBV15; D is undetermined. This CDR3 contains 14 residues. Germline CDR1 LNHNV, CDR2 YYDKDF (reference sequence). Trimming shortened V by 1 base and J by 0 bases, and 4 bases separated the two germline ends. CDR3 bases: TGTGCCACCAGCAGAGGGAGCTCCTACAATGAGCAGTTCTTC. Its protein product is CATSRGSSYNEQFF.

V gene TRBV9 combines with J gene TRBJ2-5; 9 bases fit TRBD2. CDR1 and CDR2 from the germline V gene are SGDLS and YYNGEE. V was clipped by 0 bases and J by 5 bases; unmatched bases: 5. CDR3 size: 15 residues. The CDR3 loop is CASSVAGLAWETQYF. CDR3 sequence (DNA): TGTGCCAGCAGCGTAGCGGGACTAGCCTGGGAGACCCAGTACTTC.

This sequence joins TRBV14 and TRBJ2-7, with 7 bases lining up with TRBD1. The CDR3 is 15 residues long. In germline, CDR1 is SGHDN, CDR2 FVKESK. V lost 4 bases to trimming and J lost 2 bases; unmatched junction nucleotides: 8. CDR3 protein: CASSRQTGRTYEQYF. The CDR3 DNA follows: TGTGCCAGCAGCCGTCAGACAGGGAGAACCTACGAGCAGTACTTC. Full variable domain (outside the CDR3, taken from reference TRBV14 and TRBJ2-7): EAGVTQFPSHSVIEKGQTVTLRCDPISGHDNLYWYRRVMGKEIKFLLHFVKESKQDESGMPNNRFLAERTGGTYSTLKVQPAELEDSGVYFCASSRQTGRTYEQYFGPGTRLTVT.

The table lists this clone with a count of one. V is TRBV24-1 and J is TRBJ2-1, with D unclear. There are 18 residues in the CDR3. The germline V gene encodes CDR1 KGHDR and CDR2 SFDVKD. The V end lost 4 bases, the J end lost 7 bases, and 25 bases lay between the germline ends. The CDR3 protein is CATSDTQSPTVSPNEQFF. For the CDR3, the DNA is TGTGCCACCAGTGACACCCAATCTCCAACGGTCTCCCCTAATGAGCAGTTCTTC.

The chain's CDR3 is CASSLDRGAHQPQHF. The CDR3 region has the DNA TGTGCCAGCAGCTTAGATCGCGGGGCGCATCAGCCCCAGCATTTT. V and J are TRBV11-2 and TRBJ1-5; D is possibly TRBD1 (5 bases). The CDR3 has 15 amino acids. CDR1 and CDR2 from the germline V gene are SGHAT and FQNNGV. Between the trimmed V and J ends, which lost 0 bases and 5 bases, there was a span of 11 bases.

CDR3 in DNA: TGTGCCAGCAGCTTGGTGGCGGGCTACGAGCAGTACTTC. It yields the protein CASSLVAGYEQYF. The V and J genes are TRBV5-4 and TRBJ2-7; possible D gene TRBD2, 5 bases. Germline V gene lookup returns CDR1 SGHNT and CDR2 YYREEE (reference sequence). The ends were cut back, 0 bases at V and 3 bases at J, with 7 bases in the middle. The CDR3 is 13 amino acids.

Of note for this clone: Compared with germline, one end of the junction differs, possibly owing to a read error. This chain links TRBV11-3 with TRBJ2-5, with unresolved D. CDR1 is SGHNT, CDR2 YENEEA, per germline. The CDR3 runs to 13 residues. The DNA of the CDR3 is TGTGCCAGCAGCTTAGGCCTAGGAGAGGCCCAGTACTTC. Translated, it gives CASSLGLGEAQYF. Together with reference TRBV11-3 and TRBJ2-5, the CDR3 gives the full variable domain: EAGVVQSPRYKIIEKKQPVAFWCNPISGHNTLYWYLQNLGQGPELLIRYENEEAVDDSQLPKDRFSAERLKGVDSTLKIQPAELGDSAVYLCASSLGLGEAQYFGPGTRLLVL.

The chain uses TRBV4-3 and TRBJ2-1; D is perhaps TRBD2 (6 bases). This CDR3 comprises 17 residues. V lost 0 bases, J lost 0 bases, and 12 bases lay in between. CDR1 LGHNA and CDR2 YSLEER come from the germline V gene. CDR3 residues: CASSQDLRGGSYNEQFF. For the CDR3, the DNA is TGCGCCAGCAGCCAAGATCTGCGGGGCGGCTCCTACAATGAGCAGTTCTTC.